This TCR beta chain was captured by sequencing in a study of blood T cells in healthy people across ages. This clonotype was detected only a few times. Antigen: not known. Study outcomes and limitations: Roughly linearly, TCR beta diversity per million T cells fell as age increased.

With a J-beta primer mix and a sample-barcoded 5' primer, a second PCR ran roughly 6 to 12 cycles. MiXCR, run by TCRdb on the 5' RACE reads, gives a single entry per CDR3 protein. The sample contains around 990,000 distinct CDR3 sequences, approximately 25% of which appear only once. The study drew donors from healthy Caucasian individuals in Russia aged 6 to 90. Germline lookup yields CDR1 LGHNT and CDR2 FRNRAP. Trimming left V 2 bases short and J 3 bases short, with 10 bases between. CDR3 length: 14 amino acids. In addition, the sample was reused for a study of T cells of mothers and their children.

Material for sequencing was blood. The receptor comes from a girl aged 2 to 9 in good health. The J gene is TRBJ1-2, the V gene TRBV12-5; TRBD1 is a possible D gene (5 bases). In DNA, the CDR3 is TGTGCTAGTGGTTTGACGGGGGTGTACTATGGCTACACCTTC. Translating gives CASGLTGVYYGYTF.